This TCR beta chain came from a study of T cells in Graves' hyperthyroidism and ophthalmopathy. For the study at large: Before any treatment, at initial diagnosis, peripheral blood was collected.

This clonotype was seen repeatedly, ten times or more. The source material, RNA transcripts, was used to amplify TCR beta CDR3 regions. The TCR CDR3 first-round RT-PCR relied on the HTBI primer set. From the multiplex PCR reads, TCRdb called clonotypes with MiXCR, one entry per CDR3 protein. This sample has roughly 510,000 distinct CDR3 sequences; around 21% occur once, and the top ten carry about 30%. The CDR3 has 17 amino acids. Trimming pared 6 bases from V and 0 bases from J, leaving 17 bases between. Used for diagnoses were clinical symptoms, serum thyroxine and TRAb, thyroid ultrasound and orbital computed tomography.

Material for sequencing was blood. The receptor comes from a man younger than 35 with Graves' hyperthyroidism. The gene calls are TRBV12-3 or TRBV12-4 and TRBJ2-2, with unresolved D. CDR3 loop: CASRPPSPQTNTGELFF. The CDR3 DNA sequence: TGTGCCAGCAGACCCCCCTCCCCCCAGACGAACACCGGGGAGCTGTTTTTT.